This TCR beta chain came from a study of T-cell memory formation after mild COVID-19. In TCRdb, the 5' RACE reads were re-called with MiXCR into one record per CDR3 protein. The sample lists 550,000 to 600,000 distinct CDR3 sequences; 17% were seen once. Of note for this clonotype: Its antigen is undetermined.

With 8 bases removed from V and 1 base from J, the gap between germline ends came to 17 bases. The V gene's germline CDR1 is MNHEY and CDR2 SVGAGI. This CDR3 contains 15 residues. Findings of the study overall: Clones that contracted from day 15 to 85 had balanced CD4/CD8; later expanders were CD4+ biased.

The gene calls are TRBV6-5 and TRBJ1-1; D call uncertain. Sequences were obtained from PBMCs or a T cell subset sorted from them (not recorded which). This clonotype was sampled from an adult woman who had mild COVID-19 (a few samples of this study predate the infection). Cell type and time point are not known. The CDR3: CASRFLYQANTEAFF. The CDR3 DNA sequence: TGTGCCAGCCGGTTCTTATATCAAGCGAACACTGAAGCTTTCTTT.